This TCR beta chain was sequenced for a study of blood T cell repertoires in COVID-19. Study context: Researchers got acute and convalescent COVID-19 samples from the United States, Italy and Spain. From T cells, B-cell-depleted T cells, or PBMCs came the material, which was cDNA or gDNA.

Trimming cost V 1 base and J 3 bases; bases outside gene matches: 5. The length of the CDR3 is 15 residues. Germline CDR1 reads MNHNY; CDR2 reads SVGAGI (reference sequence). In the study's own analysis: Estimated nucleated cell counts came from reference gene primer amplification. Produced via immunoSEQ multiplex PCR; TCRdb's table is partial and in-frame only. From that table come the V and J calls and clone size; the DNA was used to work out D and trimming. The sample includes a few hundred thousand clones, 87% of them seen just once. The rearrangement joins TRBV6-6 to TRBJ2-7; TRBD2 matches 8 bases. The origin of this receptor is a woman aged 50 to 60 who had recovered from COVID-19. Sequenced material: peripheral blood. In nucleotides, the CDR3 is TGTGCCAGCAGTTACTTGGGTAGCGGGATCTACGAGCAGTACTTC. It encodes CASSYLGSGIYEQYF.